These 20 T cell receptor beta chains were all obtained from the same sample, sequenced in a study of shared clonotypes between healthy human individuals. The table came from immunoSEQ multiplex PCR; TCRdb's copy has only in-frame clones and leaves some out. The sample consists of approximately 640,000 clones, 72% of them appearing once. The sample consisted of memory CD4+ T cells sorted from blood. Subset reported: CD45RA-negative fraction. The receptors were gathered from a woman aged 25-40 years in good health.

This chain joins TRBV28 and TRBJ2-1; 7 bases agree with TRBD1. The germline gives CDR1 MDHEN, CDR2 SYDVKM. The CDR3 is made up of 17 amino acids. V trimming: 5 bases; J trimming: 5 bases; junction bases outside the gene matches: 15. CDR3 residues: CASSPLYRGRRNNEQFF. CDR3 coding DNA: TGTGCCAGCAGTCCACTGTACAGGGGACGTCGAAACAATGAGCAGTTCTTC.

This chain links TRBV21-1 with TRBJ2-3; the D call in the table, TRBD2, was not verified against the DNA. TRBV21-1 is deemed a pseudogene. The CDR3 consists of 17 residues. The DNA for the CDR3 is TGTGCCAGCAGCAAAGGGGATACTAGTTTGTCGACAGATACGCAGTATTTT. Translation gives CASSKGDTSLSTDTQYF.

V gene TRBV7-9 combines with J gene TRBJ1-2, with 11 bases lining up with TRBD1. The CDR3 consists of 14 residues. With 6 bases clipped from V and 8 bases from J, the junction kept 8 bases outside the gene matches. Germline CDR1 reads SEHNR; CDR2 reads FQNEAQ (reference sequence). CDR3 DNA: TGTGCCAGCAGTACTGGACAGGGGGCTCGGGGCTACACCTTC. It yields the protein CASSTGQGARGYTF.

This clone was counted many times. The same CDR3 arises from other DNA sequences in this sample as well. This chain connects TRBV11-2 to TRBJ1-1, with D uncertain. Per germline, CDR1 SGHAT and CDR2 FQNNGV. This CDR3 contains 13 residues. The V end was cut by 5 bases, the J end by 3 bases, with 10 bases between. CDR3 region: CASSLGIYTEAFF. CDR3 in DNA: TGTGCCAGCAGCCTGGGGATTTACACTGAAGCTTTCTTT.

This clone showed up just once. The J gene is TRBJ2-3, the V gene TRBV11-2, with D perhaps TRBD2 (6 bases). Germline V CDR1 and CDR2: SGHAT, FQNNGV. The V end was cut by 6 bases, the J end by 2 bases, with 18 bases between. The CDR3 runs 16 residues. The CDR3 DNA follows: TGTGCCAGCAGAAAATGGGGCGGGAAACACACAGATACGCAGTATTTT. This translates into CASRKWGGKHTDTQYF.

The rearrangement uses TRBV25-1 and TRBJ2-7, with a possible D match to TRBD2 (6 bases). The CDR3 extends over 16 amino acids. Looked up from germline, CDR1 is MGHDK and CDR2 is SYGVNS. V lost 3 bases and J 0 bases, leaving 15 bases between the germline ends. This chain's CDR3 is CASSDGGAPSSYEQYF. As DNA, the CDR3 is TGTGCCAGCAGTGATGGAGGGGCCCCCTCCTCCTACGAGCAGTACTTC.

This clone was detected only a few times. This chain connects TRBV11-1 to TRBJ1-1; TRBD1 is a possible D gene (6 bases). Trimming pared 5 bases from V and 2 bases from J, leaving 21 bases between. CDR1 is SGHAT, CDR2 FQDESV, per germline (reference sequence). The length of the CDR3 is 17 residues. Here the CDR3 DNA reads TGTGCCAGCAGCAACGTGGGGGCACAGGGTAGAAACACTGAAGCTTTCTTT. Translated: CASSNVGAQGRNTEAFF.

This clone was recorded once. The chain is built from TRBV25-1 and TRBJ2-5; 7 bases line up with TRBD1. Germline V CDR1 and CDR2: MGHDK, SYGVNS. The J segment lost 3 bases and the V segment lost 6 bases, leaving 16 bases of the junction unmatched. CDR3 length: 17 amino acids. The CDR3 bases are TGTGCCAGCAGGGGGGAGAGGTCGGGGACAGAAAAAGAGACCCAGTACTTC. This encodes CASRGERSGTEKETQYF.

Notes on this clone: The sample carries other DNA sequences with the same CDR3. The chain uses TRBV6-1 and TRBJ1-5; unclear D gene. This CDR3 spans 15 amino acids. Germline V CDR1 and CDR2: MNHNS, SASEGT. V lost 4 bases and J 0 bases, leaving 10 bases between the germline ends. CDR3 bases: TGTGCCAGCAGTGTAACAGCGTATAGCAATCAGCCCCAGCATTTT. Its protein is CASSVTAYSNQPQHF.

This clone has only a few counts. This rearrangement joins TRBV5-4 to TRBJ2-5; D might be TRBD1 or TRBD2, each matching 5 bases. The CDR3 has 15 amino acids. V dropped 4 bases and J dropped 1 base, with 14 bases sitting between them. Per the germline V gene, CDR1 is SGHNT and CDR2 is YYREEE (reference sequence). The CDR3 protein is CASSPRSGTQETQYF. In nucleotides, the CDR3 is TGTGCCAGCAGCCCCCGGTCTGGGACCCAAGAGACCCAGTACTTC.

Notes on this clone: This sample includes further DNA sequences coding for the same CDR3. The CDR3: CASSDGYGYTF. The CDR3 DNA sequence: TGTGCCAGCAGTGACGGCTATGGCTACACCTTC. The rearrangement links TRBV25-1 to TRBJ1-2; D gene unclear. V was clipped by 3 bases and J by 4 bases, with 3 bases between them. Germline assignment: CDR1 MGHDK and CDR2 SYGVNS. The CDR3 loop spans 11 amino acids.

V gene TRBV10-1 combines with J gene TRBJ1-2, with D hard to call. The V end lost 5 bases, the J end lost 4 bases, and 14 bases lay between the germline ends. This CDR3 has 14 amino acids. From germline, CDR1 is WNHNN and CDR2 SYGVQD (reference sequence). The CDR3 reads CASSPPELLYGYTF. The CDR3 DNA is TGCGCCAGCAGTCCCCCAGAGCTCCTCTATGGCTACACCTTC.

The chain uses TRBV6-1 and TRBJ1-5; no clear D gene. Germline V lookup: CDR1 MNHNS, CDR2 SASEGT. Trimming removed 8 bases at V and 0 bases at J, with 14 bases between. This CDR3 has 15 amino acids. CDR3 sequence: CASARGDVSNQPQHF. DNA for the CDR3: TGTGCCAGCGCCCGAGGAGACGTTAGCAATCAGCCCCAGCATTTT.

Regarding this clone: This CDR3 is also generated by other DNA sequences in the sample. V usage is TRBV2 and J usage is TRBJ1-6; D gene uncertain. The CDR3 spans 15 residues. Per the germline V gene, CDR1 is SNHLY and CDR2 is FYNNEI. The V end lost 7 bases, the J end lost 0 bases, and 10 bases lay between the germline ends. The CDR3, as DNA: TGTGCCAGCACCCGGGAGAGCTCCTATAATTCACCCCTCCACTTT. Amino acid sequence: CASTRESSYNSPLHF.

J is TRBJ2-7 and V is TRBV7-9, with D perhaps matching TRBD2 (6 bases). The CDR3 runs 14 residues. The germline gives CDR1 SEHNR, CDR2 FQNEAQ (reference sequence). V lost 4 bases and J 4 bases, leaving 14 bases between the germline ends. CDR3 protein: CASSWGGMMYEQYF. The DNA for the CDR3 is TGTGCCAGCAGCTGGGGCGGGATGATGTACGAGCAGTACTTC.

This chain connects TRBV19 to TRBJ2-7, with D possibly matching TRBD1 (6 bases). CDR1 LNHDA and CDR2 SQIVND come from the germline V gene (reference sequence). The V end lost 3 bases, the J end lost 2 bases, and 14 bases lay between the germline ends. The CDR3 consists of 15 residues. DNA for the CDR3: TGTGCCAGTAGTATGCTAGGGGACACCACCTACGAGCAGTACTTC. It codes for CASSMLGDTTYEQYF.

This clone was detected only a few times. The chain links TRBV5-6 to TRBJ2-7; D not resolved. Trimming shortened V by 4 bases and J by 3 bases, and 14 bases separated the two germline ends. Germline CDR1 is SGHDT and CDR2 is YYEEEE. This CDR3 is built from 14 residues. CDR3 sequence: CASSLGRSLYEQYF. The CDR3, as DNA: TGTGCCAGCAGCCTAGGGCGGAGCCTCTACGAGCAGTACTTC.

This sequence joins TRBV29-1 and TRBJ1-2; a possible D gene is TRBD1 (5 bases). Germline-derived CDR1 and CDR2 are SQVTM and ANQGSEA. The CDR3 loop spans 13 amino acids. The V end was cut by 4 bases, the J end by 3 bases, with 12 bases between. CDR3 nucleotide sequence: TGCAGCGTTGGGTTGGGGGGAGACTATGGCTACACCTTC. Translation: CSVGLGGDYGYTF.

The V gene is TRBV19, the J gene TRBJ2-4; 9 bases agree with TRBD2. This CDR3 comprises 13 residues. J gave up 14 bases and V 3 bases, and 8 bases lay outside the gene matches. Germline V lookup: CDR1 LNHDA, CDR2 SQIVND (reference sequence). In nucleotides, the CDR3 is TGTGCCAGTAGTATCGGGACTAGCCCCCACAAGTACTTC. This translates into CASSIGTSPHKYF.

The chain joins TRBV5-1 to TRBJ2-3, with 13 bases aligning to TRBD2. This CDR3 comprises 16 residues. Germline V gene sequence: CDR1 SGHRS, CDR2 YFSETQ. Trimming cost V 4 bases and J 5 bases; bases outside gene matches: 7. CDR3 sequence (DNA): TGCGCCAGCAGCGTGAGGGGACTAGCGGGAATAGATACGCAGTATTTT. Translating gives CASSVRGLAGIDTQYF.